The entry below describes one TCR beta chain. The data are from a study of cytomegalovirus exposure and HLA in healthy donors. Vbeta (60) and Jbeta (13) primers were used in the PCR. The data were produced by immunoSEQ multiplex PCR, yet TCRdb's version contains in-frame clones alone and is incomplete. The table lists over 200,000 clones, about 83% of them singletons. Trimming removed 1 base from V and 3 bases from J; junction bases left unmatched: 9. This CDR3 spans 17 amino acids. The germline V gene has CDR1 SNHLY and CDR2 FYNNEI. Sequences were obtained from PBMCs. V usage is TRBV2 and J usage is TRBJ1-5; 7 bases fit TRBD1. This clonotype was sampled from a human donor in good health. The CDR3 loop reads CASSEGLRDRANQPQHF. The CDR3, as DNA: TGTGCCAGCAGTGAAGGTTTAAGAGACAGGGCCAATCAGCCCCAGCATTTT.